Included here is one T cell receptor (beta chain) sequence, with context. No cognate antigen has been identified for it. No much larger clone exists at a distance of one base, and base qualities are not known. This record belongs to a study of blood T cell repertoires in COVID-19 (dated by TCRdb to the early 2020s). With respect to the entire study: Samples covering the acute and convalescent phases of COVID-19 were provided by collaborators in the United States, Italy and Spain. The samples were drawn from two sources: the first 160 participants of the ongoing ImmuneRACE study, and approximately 1,300 subjects contributed by 6 global collaborators. The material from the prospective study consisted of cDNA or gDNA derived from T cells, B-cell-depleted T cells, or PBMCs. The repertoires were made available in a free public database intended to serve as a resource for research on the immune response to SARS-CoV-2. Where HLA class I and class II types were available, the types were taken from metadata supplied by the sample provider, not from assay-based typing. Sample metadata almost always included a de-identified subject ID, COVID-19 status, age in years and sex. The dataset comprised deeply sampled blood TCRbeta repertoires from subjects exposed to, actively infected with, or recovered from COVID-19.

Another Seattle source contributed samples from volunteer blood donors who had recovered from COVID-19. Whole blood was collected in K2EDTA tubes by collaborating institutions according to the institutions' own protocols. For TCRbeta analysis, collaborators shipped samples as frozen whole blood, isolated PBMCs, or DNA extracted from either of those sample types. Counted from cysteine to phenylalanine, this CDR3 has 15 amino acids. Only the CDR3 part of the read is kept: 45 bases, read in frame from the first base. V is pared back by 6 bases and J by 2 bases, with 14 bases lying between the germline termini. The germline V gene supplies CDR1 SGHTA and CDR2 FQGNSA. General study outcomes and caveats: How much clinical and demographic metadata was included differed by source and by participant, and the metadata was provided uncurated.

The immunoSEQ Assay, a bias-controlled multiplex PCR, was used to amplify TCRbeta CDR3 regions from genomic DNA. Concerning the study's data processing: Within the assay, amplification of reference gene primers was used to estimate how many nucleated cells each sample contained. To quantify the absolute abundance of each unique TCRbeta CDR3 rearrangement, sequence reads were collapsed and filtered. For each sample, productive Simpson clonality was calculated as the square root of Simpson's diversity index across productive rearrangements. The clones in this table, taken by TCRdb from immuneACCESS, are in-frame only. Not every clone is retained; where verified, under half of the shortfall comes from an unresolved V gene, and the cause of the rest is unknown. V, J and clone size are those of that table, while D and trimming were read from the DNA. This sample lists about 200,000 clones; roughly nine tenths were detected once. 5.5% to 8% of the sample comes from the top ten.

The V gene is TRBV7-2 and the J gene is TRBJ2-1; TRBD2 is perhaps the D gene, given 6 matching bases. The receptor comes from a man aged 55 to 69 who had recovered from COVID-19. Sequenced: peripheral blood. Here the CDR3 is given as CASRPDWGAYNEQFF. The DNA reads as follows: TGTGCCAGCAGGCCGGACTGGGGGGCCTACAATGAGCAGTTCTTC.